The subject of this entry is one T cell receptor beta chain. This sample stems from a study of shared clonotypes between healthy human individuals. In the original analysis: Filtering was not the same, since immunoSEQ gave junction-only sequences without quality scores. Repertoires were generated with immunoSEQ multiplex PCR, while TCRdb's copy carries only in-frame clones and drops some. That table is the source of V, J and clone size, and D and trimming were worked out from the DNA. The sample consists of some 480,000 clones, less than 80% of them appearing once. The trim removed 3 bases at V and 6 bases at J, leaving 5 bases unmatched. CDR1 and CDR2 from the germline V gene are SGHRS and YFSETQ. The CDR3 sequence is 14 residues long. The donors were adults (healthy and HIV-negative) with no recent acute infections or vaccinations.

Sequenced: PBMCs. The chain couples TRBV5-1 to TRBJ1-1, with 10 bases fitting TRBD1. The sequence derives from a woman aged 40 to 50 in good health. Some clones in this sample may be carry-over from other donors' samples. In nucleotides, the CDR3 is TGCGCCAGCAGCTCAGGGACAGGGGTGGCTGAAGCTTTCTTT. This translates into CASSSGTGVAEAFF.